This TCR beta chain appears in the sequencing data of a study of spatial heterogeneity in lung cancer. The wider study: Beta-chain sequences were consistently detected more often than alpha-chain sequences. Strong correlation linked TCR transcript counts in tumor regions to a T cell module score derived from matched bulk RNA-seq.

Study outcomes and limitations: Mutation counts in tumors were tracked by counts of expanded intratumoral alpha and beta TCRs.

CDR1 and CDR2 from the germline V gene are SGHRS and YFSETQ. This CDR3 has 15 amino acids. Between the trimmed V and J ends, which lost 0 bases and 2 bases, there was a span of 12 bases. In this sample, this clonotype turned up many times. Its antigen is unknown. TCRdb analysed the 5' RACE reads with MiXCR anew, one entry per CDR3 protein. The table includes tens of thousands of distinct CDR3 sequences, around 5% detected once. Time point indicated: sample taken at primary tumor resection. Around 70 TRACERx patients with early, untreated non-small cell lung cancer donated samples. The gene calls are TRBV5-1 and TRBJ2-7; tentatively, D is TRBD2 (6 bases). The sequence was obtained from a male donor with early-stage non-small cell lung cancer. The specimen comprised lung tumor tissue, sampled at surgery. DNA for the CDR3: TGCGCCAGCAGCTTGGCGGGGGATAACGCCTACGAGCAGTACTTC. Its protein product is CASSLAGDNAYEQYF.